This is a list of T cell receptor beta chains from one sample in a study of T cells after yellow fever vaccination. TCRdb passed the 5' RACE reads through MiXCR, listing each CDR3 protein once. The sample records about 340,000 distinct CDR3 sequences, about 12% being singletons. This sample comprised CD4+ T cells sorted from PBMCs, obtained 15 days after the yellow fever booster vaccination. These receptors were taken from a man between 18 and 29 years old who received the YFV17D yellow fever vaccine. Each CDR3 is given with its conserved first and last residue. The D gene is left open where the match is weak. Clone size is stated in some rows and not others, as once, few, many or a class when expanded.

many	TRBV3-1	TRBJ2-7	TRBD1	TGTGCCAGCAGCCTTTCGACAGGGGGCTACGAGCAGTACTTC	CASSLSTGGYEQYF
NA	TRBV5-5	TRBJ2-3	TRBD1	TGTGCCAGCAGCTTGCAGGGGGTCTACTACACAGATACGCAGTATTTT	CASSLQGVYYTDTQYF
many	TRBV3-1	TRBJ1-6	TRBD1	TGTGCCAGCAGCCAAGTTTACAGGGGGCGTTCACCCCTCCACTTT	CASSQVYRGRSPLHF
NA	TRBV7-9	TRBJ1-1	NA	TGTGCCAGCAGCCAAGGACAGATTAACACTGAAGCTTTCTTT	CASSQGQINTEAFF
NA	TRBV7-8	TRBJ2-2	TRBD1	TGTGCCAGCAGCAAGGGACAGGGGAACACCGGGGAGCTGTTTTTT	CASSKGQGNTGELFF
few	TRBV5-1	TRBJ2-7	TRBD2	TGCGCCAGCAGCCCGACCATCCCCGGGACTAGCCACGAGCAGTACTTC	CASSPTIPGTSHEQYF
few	TRBV19	TRBJ1-5	TRBD1	TGTGCCAGTAGTCTCTCGACAGGGGTCAATCAGCCCCAGCATTTT	CASSLSTGVNQPQHF
NA	TRBV20-1	TRBJ2-1	TRBD2	TGCAGTGCTAGAAGTCCCGGGACTAGCGACGATGAGCAGTTCTTC	CSARSPGTSDDEQFF
few	TRBV18	TRBJ2-3	NA	TGTGCCAGCTCACCACCGAGTCGGGCAGCCACAGATACGCAGTATTTT	CASSPPSRAATDTQYF
NA	TRBV3-1	TRBJ2-1	NA	TGTGCCAGCAGCCAAGTGGACAAACTCTCCTACAATGAGCAGTTCTTC	CASSQVDKLSYNEQFF
NA	TRBV12-5	TRBJ2-1	NA	TGTGCTAGTGGTTTGGCTTCCGGGACACTCTCCTACAATGAGCAGTTCTTC	CASGLASGTLSYNEQFF
few	TRBV4-1	TRBJ1-3	NA	TGCGCCAGCAGCCAAGGCTGGCAGGGGCCCCTTGGAAACACCATATATTTT	CASSQGWQGPLGNTIYF
NA	TRBV19	TRBJ2-3	TRBD2	TGTGCCAGTAGGCTAGCGGGGGATACGCAGTATTTT	CASRLAGDTQYF
few	TRBV3-1	TRBJ2-5	NA	TGTGCCAGCAGCCCGTTAGCGATTCAGGAGACCCAGTACTTC	CASSPLAIQETQYF
few	TRBV7-3	TRBJ2-5	NA	TGTGCCAGCAGCTCCTCAATACCCGGAGAGACCCAGTACTTC	CASSSSIPGETQYF
NA	TRBV24-1	TRBJ2-3	NA	TGTGCCACCAGGGCTTCTAGCACAGATACGCAGTATTTT	CATRASSTDTQYF
many	TRBV5-1	TRBJ2-3	NA	TGCGCCAGCAGCCGGGGGAGCACAGATACGCAGTATTTT	CASSRGSTDTQYF
NA	TRBV7-2	TRBJ1-5	NA	TGTGCCAGCAGCCCTGGGGCCGCGGGTAGCAATCAGCCCCAGCATTTT	CASSPGAAGSNQPQHF
many	TRBV5-1	TRBJ2-5	NA	TGCGCCAGCAGAGACTGGATCCAAGAGACCCAGTACTTC	CASRDWIQETQYF
many	TRBV10-3	TRBJ2-2	NA	TGTGCCATCAGTGGCTTGGGGAACACCGGGGAGCTGTTTTTT	CAISGLGNTGELFF
few	TRBV12-3/TRBV12-4	TRBJ2-5	NA	TGTGCCAGCACCCTAGGCCCCTCGACCCAGTACTTC	CASTLGPSTQYF
NA	TRBV7-3	TRBJ2-7	NA	TGTGCCAGCAGCCCAAGGGCCGGGGACGAGCAGTACTTC	CASSPRAGDEQYF
NA	TRBV6-5	TRBJ2-5	TRBD1	TGTGCCAGCAGTGAGGGACAGCAAGAGACCCAGTACTTC	CASSEGQQETQYF
NA	TRBV20-1	TRBJ2-1	NA	TGCAGTGCTAGAAAGGGGGGGCGGAATGAGCAGTTCTTC	CSARKGGRNEQFF
NA	TRBV12-3/TRBV12-4	TRBJ1-2	NA	TGTGCCAGCAGTTTCGCGGGCTATGGCTACACCTTC	CASSFAGYGYTF
NA	TRBV5-1	TRBJ1-1	NA	TGCGCCAGCAGCCTTGGGGGGGGTTTGGGCACTGAAGCTTTCTTT	CASSLGGGLGTEAFF
NA	TRBV30	TRBJ1-2	NA	TGTGCCTGGAGTGTACTGGATGGCTACACCTTC	CAWSVLDGYTF
NA	TRBV20-1	TRBJ2-5	NA	TGCAGTGCTAGAACCGGCACTAACCAAGAGACCCAGTACTTC	CSARTGTNQETQYF
few	TRBV4-3	TRBJ1-5	NA	TGCGCCAGCAGCCAAGATCCGGGTTCGTCGGGCAGGGGTTATCAGCCCCAGCATTTT	CASSQDPGSSGRGYQPQHF
NA	TRBV7-2	TRBJ1-1	TRBD1	TGTGCCAGCAGAAGGGACAGGAGGAACACTGAAGCTTTCTTT	CASRRDRRNTEAFF
few	TRBV6-5	TRBJ1-1	NA	TGTGCCAGCGGGTTCCGGGCTAGCTTGAACACTGAAGCTTTCTTT	CASGFRASLNTEAFF
many	TRBV10-3	TRBJ1-1	TRBD1	TGTGCCATCAGGGACAGGGATTCCCACACTGAAGCTTTCTTT	CAIRDRDSHTEAFF
few	TRBV5-5	TRBJ1-2	NA	TGTGCCAGCAGCTTGGCATACTATGGCTACACCTTC	CASSLAYYGYTF
many	TRBV6-5	TRBJ1-2	NA	TGTGCCAGCAGTTACCTCCACGGGACATACTATGGCTACACCTTC	CASSYLHGTYYGYTF
NA	TRBV14	TRBJ2-4	NA	TGTGCCAGCAGCCCCCTTGACGGGAACTCAGACATTCAGTACTTC	CASSPLDGNSDIQYF
NA	TRBV29-1	TRBJ1-4	NA	TGCAGCGTTAACCGCCACCGGGACGGTGGAGAAAAACTGTTTTTT	CSVNRHRDGGEKLFF
many	TRBV4-2	TRBJ2-6	NA	TGTGCCAGCAGCCAAGTCTTCGACTCTGGGGCCAACGTCCTGACTTTC	CASSQVFDSGANVLTF
few	TRBV6-2/TRBV6-3	TRBJ2-5	NA	TGTGCCAGCAGTTATAGGACGGCCCAAGAGACCCAGTACTTC	CASSYRTAQETQYF
many	TRBV12-3/TRBV12-4	TRBJ1-2	NA	TGTGCCAGCAGTCGGGGAGGGGAGAACTATGGCTACACCTTC	CASSRGGENYGYTF
NA	TRBV5-1	TRBJ2-2	NA	TGCGCCAGCAGCTTCGGGGGACGTATGAACACCGGGGAGCTGTTTTTT	CASSFGGRMNTGELFF
NA	TRBV11-3	TRBJ2-5	NA	TGTGCCAGCAGCAGCCGGGACTCTGAGACCCAGTACTTC	CASSSRDSETQYF
few	TRBV12-5	TRBJ1-2	NA	TGTGCTAGTGGTTTGGCGACTAACTATGGCTACACCTTC	CASGLATNYGYTF
many	TRBV24-1	TRBJ2-5	NA	TGTGCCACCAGTGAACCCAGTCGGCGAGAGACCCAGTACTTC	CATSEPSRRETQYF
NA	TRBV20-1	TRBJ2-3	NA	TGCAGTGCTCACCGCCCCACAGATACGCAGTATTTT	CSAHRPTDTQYF
NA	TRBV14	TRBJ2-3	NA	TGTGCCAGCAGCCAAGATACCCGAAATACGCAGTATTTT	CASSQDTRNTQYF
few	TRBV3-1	TRBJ2-7	NA	TGTGCCAGCAGCCGATCGTCGCAGGGTTACGAGCAGTACTTC	CASSRSSQGYEQYF
NA	TRBV18	TRBJ2-5	NA	TGTGCCAGCTCGCCCCAGCGGAGTAGGGGGAAAGAGACCCAGTACTTC	CASSPQRSRGKETQYF
NA	TRBV20-1	TRBJ1-6	NA	TGCAGTGCCCACACGGGTTCCTATAATTCACCCCTCCACTTT	CSAHTGSYNSPLHF
NA	TRBV20-1	TRBJ2-3	TRBD1	TGCAGTGCTAGACCCGGGACAGTCGCAGATACGCAGTATTTT	CSARPGTVADTQYF
NA	TRBV3-1	TRBJ1-2	NA	TGTGCCAGCAGCCACCCGGACAGTAGAGACTACACCTTC	CASSHPDSRDYTF
NA	TRBV30	TRBJ2-7	NA	TGTGCCGGGAGGCAGGGGGCCTACGAGCAGTACTTC	CAGRQGAYEQYF
NA	TRBV12-3/TRBV12-4	TRBJ2-3	NA	TGTGCCAGCAGTGGGACACTCAGAGATACGCAGTATTTT	CASSGTLRDTQYF
once	TRBV5-4	TRBJ2-3	NA	TGTGCCAGCAGCTGGGACTGGGGGGATACGCAGTATTTT	CASSWDWGDTQYF
NA	TRBV3-2	TRBJ2-7	NA	TGTGCCAGCAGCCAAGAATGGAGGGGGCGGGACGAGCAGTACTTC	CASSQEWRGRDEQYF